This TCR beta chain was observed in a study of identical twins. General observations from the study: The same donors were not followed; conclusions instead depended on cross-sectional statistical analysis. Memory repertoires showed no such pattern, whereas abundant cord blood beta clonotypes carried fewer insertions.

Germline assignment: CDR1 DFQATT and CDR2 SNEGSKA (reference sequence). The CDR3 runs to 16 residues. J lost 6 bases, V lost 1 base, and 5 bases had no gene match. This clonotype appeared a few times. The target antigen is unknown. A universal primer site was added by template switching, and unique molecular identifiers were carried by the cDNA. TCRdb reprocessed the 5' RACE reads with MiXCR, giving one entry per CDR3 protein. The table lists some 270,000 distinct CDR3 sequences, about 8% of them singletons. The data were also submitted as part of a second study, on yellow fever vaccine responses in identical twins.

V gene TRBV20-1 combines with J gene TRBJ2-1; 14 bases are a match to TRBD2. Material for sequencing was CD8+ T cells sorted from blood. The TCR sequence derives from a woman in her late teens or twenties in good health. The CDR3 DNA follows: TGCAGTGCTAGAGGACTAGCGGGAGGGCCGGGCAATGAGCAGTTCTTC. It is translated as CSARGLAGGPGNEQFF.